This is a list of T cell receptor beta chains from one sample in a study of CD8 T cells in Susac syndrome. TCRdb reprocessed the immunoSEQ multiplex PCR reads via MiXCR and lists one record per CDR3 protein. The sample holds about 200,000 distinct CDR3 sequences, around 95% seen once. The sample comprised CD4+ T cells from PBMCs. These receptors originate from a human donor in good health. Both conserved end residues are part of each CDR3. A D gene is named only where the DNA matches it firmly. Only part of the rows carry a size: once, few, many, or a class if the clone is expanded.

clone size: -; J gene: TRBJ1-6; V gene: TRBV9; D gene: -; CDR3 DNA: TGTGCCAGCAGCGCACAGAGCTCCTATAATTCACCCCTCCACTTT; CDR3 protein: CASSAQSSYNSPLHF
clone size: -; J gene: TRBJ1-2; V gene: TRBV13; D gene: -; CDR3 DNA: TGTGCCAGCAGCTACCGGGCAACTAACTATGGCTACACCTTC; CDR3 protein: CASSYRATNYGYTF
clone size: -; J gene: TRBJ2-3; V gene: TRBV3-1; D gene: TRBD2; CDR3 DNA: TGTGCCAGCAGCCAAAAGACTAGCGGGAGCACAGATACGCAGTATTTT; CDR3 protein: CASSQKTSGSTDTQYF
clone size: -; J gene: TRBJ1-2; V gene: TRBV3-1; D gene: -; CDR3 DNA: TGTGCCAGCAGCCAAGGTCAAGGGGTTAGCTATGGCTACACCTTC; CDR3 protein: CASSQGQGVSYGYTF
clone size: -; J gene: TRBJ2-3; V gene: TRBV9; D gene: -; CDR3 DNA: TGTGCCAGCAGCGTCCGACAGAGCACAGATACGCAGTATTTT; CDR3 protein: CASSVRQSTDTQYF
clone size: -; J gene: TRBJ2-7; V gene: TRBV3-1; D gene: TRBD1; CDR3 DNA: TGTGCCAGCAGCCAAGTCGACAGGGGCGCCTCCGAGCAGTACTTC; CDR3 protein: CASSQVDRGASEQYF
clone size: -; J gene: TRBJ2-4; V gene: TRBV12-3/TRBV12-4; D gene: -; CDR3 DNA: TGTGCCAGCAGTTTAGAGGGGGGTCTAGCCAAAAACATTCAGTACTTC; CDR3 protein: CASSLEGGLAKNIQYF
clone size: once; J gene: TRBJ2-5; V gene: TRBV3-1; D gene: -; CDR3 DNA: TGTGCCAGCAGGTTAAACGCCCAAGAGACCCAGTACTTC; CDR3 protein: CASRLNAQETQYF
clone size: -; J gene: TRBJ1-5; V gene: TRBV20-1; D gene: -; CDR3 DNA: TGCAGTGCTAGAGCCTTTAATCAGCCCCAGCATTTT; CDR3 protein: CSARAFNQPQHF
clone size: -; J gene: TRBJ2-1; V gene: TRBV12-3/TRBV12-4; D gene: TRBD2; CDR3 DNA: TGTGCCAGCAGGGGAGCGGGAGGGACCTACAATGAGCAGTTCTTC; CDR3 protein: CASRGAGGTYNEQFF
clone size: -; J gene: TRBJ2-5; V gene: TRBV2; D gene: -; CDR3 DNA: TGTGCCAGCAGTCCTCGGACAGAAAGACAAGAGACCCAGTACTTC; CDR3 protein: CASSPRTERQETQYF
clone size: -; J gene: TRBJ1-1; V gene: TRBV20-1; D gene: -; CDR3 DNA: TGCAGTGCTAGAGATCCCCGGGAGAACACTGAAGCTTTCTTT; CDR3 protein: CSARDPRENTEAFF
clone size: -; J gene: TRBJ1-1; V gene: TRBV6-5; D gene: -; CDR3 DNA: TGTGCCAGCAGTTACGTCCCGGGCGGGGACACTGAAGCTTTCTTT; CDR3 protein: CASSYVPGGDTEAFF
clone size: -; J gene: TRBJ2-7; V gene: TRBV7-6; D gene: TRBD1; CDR3 DNA: TGTGCCAGCAGCTCCGCCGGGACAGGGATCTTCTACGAGCAGTACTTC; CDR3 protein: CASSSAGTGIFYEQYF
clone size: -; J gene: TRBJ2-1; V gene: TRBV7-2; D gene: -; CDR3 DNA: TGTGCCAGCAGCTTAAGCAAGGACAGCTACAATGAGCAGTTCTTC; CDR3 protein: CASSLSKDSYNEQFF
clone size: -; J gene: TRBJ2-1; V gene: TRBV4-3; D gene: TRBD2; CDR3 DNA: TGCGCCAGCAGCCAAGATCCTAGCGGCAATGAGCAGTTCTTC; CDR3 protein: CASSQDPSGNEQFF
clone size: -; J gene: TRBJ2-5; V gene: TRBV11-2; D gene: TRBD1; CDR3 DNA: TGTGCCAGCAGCCGGGACAGAGAAGAGACCCAGTACTTC; CDR3 protein: CASSRDREETQYF
clone size: -; J gene: TRBJ2-1; V gene: TRBV7-2; D gene: -; CDR3 DNA: TGTGCCAGCAGCTTAAACCTTGCTGATGAGCAGTTCTTC; CDR3 protein: CASSLNLADEQFF
clone size: -; J gene: TRBJ2-1; V gene: TRBV9; D gene: TRBD2; CDR3 DNA: TGTGCCAGCAGCATAGCGGGTGAGCAGTTCTTC; CDR3 protein: CASSIAGEQFF
clone size: -; J gene: TRBJ2-3; V gene: TRBV18; D gene: -; CDR3 DNA: TGTGCCAGCTCAATCCGACAGGGCACAGATACGCAGTATTTT; CDR3 protein: CASSIRQGTDTQYF
clone size: -; J gene: TRBJ2-5; V gene: TRBV11-2; D gene: -; CDR3 DNA: TGTGCCAGCAGCTTAGATCTAGGCGCGCAAGAGACCCAGTACTTC; CDR3 protein: CASSLDLGAQETQYF
clone size: -; J gene: TRBJ2-3; V gene: TRBV12-3/TRBV12-4; D gene: -; CDR3 DNA: TGTGCCAGCAGTTTAGCGAGCGGAGCCACAGATACGCAGTATTTT; CDR3 protein: CASSLASGATDTQYF
clone size: -; J gene: TRBJ2-1; V gene: TRBV29-1; D gene: -; CDR3 DNA: TGCAGCGTTGAAAGGCCGACAAGCTCCTACAATGAGCAGTTCTTC; CDR3 protein: CSVERPTSSYNEQFF
clone size: -; J gene: TRBJ2-5; V gene: TRBV29-1; D gene: TRBD1; CDR3 DNA: TGCAGCGTTGATGAGGGGGCGGGTGAGACCCAGTACTTC; CDR3 protein: CSVDEGAGETQYF
clone size: -; J gene: TRBJ1-5; V gene: TRBV30; D gene: -; CDR3 DNA: TGTGCCTGGACCGGACAGCACGGCAATCAGCCCCAGCATTTT; CDR3 protein: CAWTGQHGNQPQHF
clone size: -; J gene: TRBJ2-1; V gene: TRBV19; D gene: TRBD2; CDR3 DNA: TGTGCCAGTAGTATGACGAGAGCGGGAGGGGGTTACAATGAGCAGTTCTTC; CDR3 protein: CASSMTRAGGGYNEQFF
clone size: -; J gene: TRBJ1-2; V gene: TRBV24-1; D gene: -; CDR3 DNA: TGTGCCACCAGTGATCGGATAGCAGACGGCTACACCTTC; CDR3 protein: CATSDRIADGYTF
clone size: -; J gene: TRBJ2-2; V gene: TRBV24-1; D gene: -; CDR3 DNA: TGTGCCACCAGTCAGGTAGCGGCAACAGGGGAGCTGTTTTTT; CDR3 protein: CATSQVAATGELFF
clone size: -; J gene: TRBJ1-4; V gene: TRBV3-1; D gene: -; CDR3 DNA: TGTGCCAGCAGCCAAGGACTGAATGAAAAACTGTTTTTT; CDR3 protein: CASSQGLNEKLFF